The 8 T cell receptor beta chains in this list originate from one sample, sequenced in a study of spatial heterogeneity in lung cancer (dated by TCRdb to about 2019). The library relied on 5' RACE. The sequencing machine was a NextSeq 500. The public reads were reprocessed in TCRdb via fastp at Q25 and MiXCR, keeping in-frame beta chains. Each CDR3 protein gets just one entry, which takes the most common genes and DNA from the rows behind it. For this sample the table gives tens of thousands of distinct CDR3 sequences, of which approximately 12% were detected only once. The ten largest clones represent about 38% of the sample. The time point label of this sample denotes: sample taken at primary tumor resection. The sample in question was PBMCs, obtained at surgery. These TCRs come from a male donor with early-stage non-small cell lung cancer.

At least ten counts were recorded for this clonotype. The chain combines TRBV7-2 with TRBJ2-7; 10 bases line up with TRBD2. Looked up from germline, CDR1 is SGHTA and CDR2 is FQGNSA. The V gene end was trimmed by 5 bases and the J gene end by 2 bases; junction bases not matched to a gene: 6. CDR3 length: 15 amino acids. Here the CDR3 DNA reads TGTGCCAGCAGCCAAGGACTAGCGGCCACCTACGAGCAGTACTTC. Protein: CASSQGLAATYEQYF.

This chain links TRBV28 with TRBJ2-5; perhaps TRBD2 as D (5 bases). The V end was cut by 2 bases, the J end by 2 bases, with 9 bases between. This CDR3 is 14 amino acids long. Germline CDR1 is MDHEN and CDR2 is SYDVKM. For the CDR3, the DNA is TGTGCCAGCAGTTTAGGCGGGCGACAAGAGACCCAGTACTTC. As protein: CASSLGGRQETQYF.

This clonotype has at least ten counts. This chain joins TRBV6-2 or TRBV6-3 and TRBJ2-7; 9 nucleotides line up with TRBD1. Trimming at V came to 7 bases and at J to 3 bases, leaving 7 bases not matched to a gene. The germline gives CDR1 MNHEY, CDR2 SVGEGT. The CDR3 loop spans 14 amino acids. DNA for the CDR3: TGTGCCAGCACCAAAGACAGGGGGAGCTACGAGCAGTACTTC. Translated: CASTKDRGSYEQYF.

This clonotype was recorded a few times. The chain recombines TRBV6-1 with TRBJ2-3; D remains unclear. Germline CDR1 is MNHNS and CDR2 is SASEGT. Trimming removed 3 bases at V and 5 bases at J, with 9 bases between. The CDR3 has 13 residues. Written as DNA, the CDR3 is TGTGCCAGCAGTGATGGGGTACAAGATACGCAGTATTTT. Translating gives CASSDGVQDTQYF.

This clonotype was picked up a small number of times. The CDR3 sequence: CASSPEGLADYNEQFF. The CDR3 coding sequence is TGTGCCAGCAGCCCAGAGGGACTAGCGGATTACAATGAGCAGTTCTTC. The V gene is TRBV7-3, the J gene TRBJ2-1, with 11 nucleotides matching TRBD2. Germline CDR1 is SGHTA and CDR2 is FQGTGA. V lost 5 bases, J lost 4 bases, and 7 bases stayed unmatched. The CDR3 sequence is 16 residues long.

The chain joins TRBV24-1 to TRBJ1-2; D gene unclear. Trimming removed 5 bases at V and 2 bases at J, with 8 bases between. CDR1 is KGHDR and CDR2 is SFDVKD in the germline V gene. This CDR3 has 13 residues. CDR3 region: CATSGAENYGYTF. CDR3 nucleotide sequence: TGTGCCACCAGTGGGGCAGAGAACTATGGCTACACCTTC.

There are a few counts of this clonotype. The genes are TRBV10-3 and TRBJ2-3; 8 nucleotides line up with TRBD2. The CDR3 runs to 16 residues. The J segment lost 6 bases and the V segment lost 6 bases, leaving 14 bases of the junction unmatched. The germline gives CDR1 ENHRY, CDR2 SYGVKD. In nucleotides, the CDR3 is TGTGCCATCAGCCCCCCAATCGGGGGGGCCGGCGATACGCAGTATTTT. Its protein product is CAISPPIGGAGDTQYF.

This clonotype showed up many times. CDR3 in amino acids: CASSPRDSSNEKLFF. The CDR3 nucleotides read TGTGCCAGCAGCCCCCGGGACAGCTCTAATGAAAAACTGTTTTTT. The rearrangement joins TRBV7-8 to TRBJ1-4; 7 bases fit TRBD1. CDR3 size: 15 residues. V shed 5 bases, J shed 3 bases, and the junction held 6 bases outside the gene matches. The germline gives CDR1 SGHVS, CDR2 FQNEAQ. Full variable domain (remainder filled in from reference TRBV7-8 and TRBJ1-4): GAGVSQSPRYKVAKRGQDVALRCDPISGHVSLFWYQQALGQGPEFLTYFQNEAQLDKSGLPSDRFFAERPEGSVSTLKIQRTQQEDSAVYLCASSPRDSSNEKLFFGSGTQLSVL.